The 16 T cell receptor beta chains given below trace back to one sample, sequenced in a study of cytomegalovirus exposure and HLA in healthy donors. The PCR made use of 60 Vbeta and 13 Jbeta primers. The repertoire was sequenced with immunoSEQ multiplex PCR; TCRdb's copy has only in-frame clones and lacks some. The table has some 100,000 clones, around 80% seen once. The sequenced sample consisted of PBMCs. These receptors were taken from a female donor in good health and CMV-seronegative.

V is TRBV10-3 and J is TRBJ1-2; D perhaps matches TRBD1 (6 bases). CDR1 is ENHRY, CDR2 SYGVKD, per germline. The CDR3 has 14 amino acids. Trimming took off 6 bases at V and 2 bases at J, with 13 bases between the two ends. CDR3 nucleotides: TGTGCCATCAGGTCGGGACATCCCAACTATGGCTACACCTTC. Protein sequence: CAIRSGHPNYGYTF.

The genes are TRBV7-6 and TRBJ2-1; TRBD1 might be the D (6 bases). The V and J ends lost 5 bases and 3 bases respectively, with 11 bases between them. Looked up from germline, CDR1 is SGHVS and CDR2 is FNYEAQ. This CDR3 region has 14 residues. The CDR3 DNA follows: TGTGCCAGCAGCCCCCGGACAGACTACAATGAGCAGTTCTTC. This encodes CASSPRTDYNEQFF.

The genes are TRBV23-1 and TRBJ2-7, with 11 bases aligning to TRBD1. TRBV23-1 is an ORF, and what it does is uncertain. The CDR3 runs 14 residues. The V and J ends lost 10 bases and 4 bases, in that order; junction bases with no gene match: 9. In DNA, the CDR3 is TGCGCCACCGGGCGGGACAGGGGGGCGTACGAGCAGTACTTC. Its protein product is CATGRDRGAYEQYF.

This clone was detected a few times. As DNA, the CDR3 is TGTGCCAGCAGCCAAGTCCGGGGGGACACTGAAGCTTTCTTT. Translating gives CASSQVRGDTEAFF. This chain links TRBV14 with TRBJ1-1, with D tentatively TRBD1 (5 bases). Trimming left V 1 base short and J 3 bases short, with 9 bases between. This CDR3 comprises 14 residues. In germline, CDR1 is SGHDN, CDR2 FVKESK.

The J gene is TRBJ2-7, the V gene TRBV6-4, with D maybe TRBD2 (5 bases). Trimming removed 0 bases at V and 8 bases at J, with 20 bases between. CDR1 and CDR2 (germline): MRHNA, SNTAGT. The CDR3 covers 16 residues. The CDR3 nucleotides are TGTGCCAGCAGTGACTCGGCGGGTATCCCCGGTAATCAGCAGTACTTC. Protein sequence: CASSDSAGIPGNQQYF.

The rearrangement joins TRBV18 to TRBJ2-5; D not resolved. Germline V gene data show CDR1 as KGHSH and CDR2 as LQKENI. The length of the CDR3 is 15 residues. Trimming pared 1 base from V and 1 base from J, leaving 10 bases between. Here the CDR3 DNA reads TGTGCCAGCTCACCACAATCGGGTTCCCAAGAGACCCAGTACTTC. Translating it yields CASSPQSGSQETQYF.

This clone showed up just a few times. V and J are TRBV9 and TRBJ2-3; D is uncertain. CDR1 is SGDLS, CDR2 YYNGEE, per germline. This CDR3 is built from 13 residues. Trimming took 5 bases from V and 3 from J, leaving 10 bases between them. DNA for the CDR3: TGTGCCAGCAGTTCCCCCGCGACAGATACGCAGTATTTT. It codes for CASSSPATDTQYF.

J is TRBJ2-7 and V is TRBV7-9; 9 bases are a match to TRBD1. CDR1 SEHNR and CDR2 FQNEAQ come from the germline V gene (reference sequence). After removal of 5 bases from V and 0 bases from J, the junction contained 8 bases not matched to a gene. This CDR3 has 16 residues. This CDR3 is CASSKGTGGSSYEQYF. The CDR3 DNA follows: TGTGCCAGCAGCAAGGGAACAGGGGGCTCCTCCTACGAGCAGTACTTC.

DNA for the CDR3: TGTGCCAGCAGCCCAATCCCTGGGTTGGGGGCGGCTGGAAACACCATATATTTT. As protein: CASSPIPGLGAAGNTIYF. The V call is TRBV7-9, the J call TRBJ1-3; perhaps TRBD1 as D (6 bases). The germline V gene has CDR1 SEHNR and CDR2 FQNEAQ (reference sequence). Trimming took off 5 bases at V and 2 bases at J, with 22 bases between the two ends. This CDR3 has 18 amino acids. Looking up the rest from reference TRBV7-9 and TRBJ1-3 gives the full variable domain: DTGVSQNPRHKITKRGQNVTFRCDPISEHNRLYWYRQTLGQGPEFLTYFQNEAQLEKSRLLSDRFSAERPKGSFSTLEIQRTEQGDSAMYLCASSPIPGLGAAGNTIYFGEGSWLTVV.

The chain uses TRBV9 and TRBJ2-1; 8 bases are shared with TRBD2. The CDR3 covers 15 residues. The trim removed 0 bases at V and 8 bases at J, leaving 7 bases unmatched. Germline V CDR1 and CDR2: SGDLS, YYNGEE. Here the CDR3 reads CASSVAYGGGYEQFF. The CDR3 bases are TGTGCCAGCAGCGTAGCATACGGGGGGGGGTATGAGCAGTTCTTC.

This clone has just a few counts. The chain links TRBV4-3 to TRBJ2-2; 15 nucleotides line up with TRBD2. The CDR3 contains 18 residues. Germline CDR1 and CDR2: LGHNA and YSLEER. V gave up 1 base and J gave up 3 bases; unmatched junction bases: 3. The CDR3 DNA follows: TGCGCCAGCAGCCAAGCGGGACTAGCGGGGGGCTACACCGGGGAGCTGTTTTTT. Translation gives CASSQAGLAGGYTGELFF.

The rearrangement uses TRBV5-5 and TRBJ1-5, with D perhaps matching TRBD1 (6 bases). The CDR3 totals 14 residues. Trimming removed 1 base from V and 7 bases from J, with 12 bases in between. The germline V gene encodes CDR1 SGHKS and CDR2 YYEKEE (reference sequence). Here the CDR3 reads CASSLNRAGQPQHF. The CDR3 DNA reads TGTGCCAGCAGCTTGAACAGGGCTGGGCAGCCCCAGCATTTT.

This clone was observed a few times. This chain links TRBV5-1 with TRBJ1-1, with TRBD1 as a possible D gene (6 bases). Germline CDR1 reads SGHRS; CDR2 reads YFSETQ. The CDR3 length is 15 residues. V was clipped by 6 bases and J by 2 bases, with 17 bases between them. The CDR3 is CASTYDTGRNTEAFF. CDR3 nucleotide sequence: TGCGCCAGCACCTACGACACAGGGAGAAACACTGAAGCTTTCTTT.

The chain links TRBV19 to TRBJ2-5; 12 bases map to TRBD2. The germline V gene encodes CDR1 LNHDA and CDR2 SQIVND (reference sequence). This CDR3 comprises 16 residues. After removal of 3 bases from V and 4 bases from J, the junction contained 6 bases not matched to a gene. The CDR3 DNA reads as TGTGCCAGTAGTATTCTAGCGGGGGGGCCACCAGAGACCCAGTACTTC. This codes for CASSILAGGPPETQYF. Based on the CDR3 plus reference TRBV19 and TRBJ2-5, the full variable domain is DGGITQSPKYLFRKEGQNVTLSCEQNLNHDAMYWYRQDPGQGLRLIYYSQIVNDFQKGDIAEGYSVSREKKESFPLTVTSAQKNPTAFYLCASSILAGGPPETQYFGPGTRLLVL.

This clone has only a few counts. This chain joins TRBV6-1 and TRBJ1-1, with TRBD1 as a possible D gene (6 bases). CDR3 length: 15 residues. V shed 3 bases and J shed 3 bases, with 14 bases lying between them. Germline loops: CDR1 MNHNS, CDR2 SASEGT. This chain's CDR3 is CASSDRGGFDTEAFF. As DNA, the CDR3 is TGTGCCAGCAGTGATCGGGGGGGCTTCGACACTGAAGCTTTCTTT.

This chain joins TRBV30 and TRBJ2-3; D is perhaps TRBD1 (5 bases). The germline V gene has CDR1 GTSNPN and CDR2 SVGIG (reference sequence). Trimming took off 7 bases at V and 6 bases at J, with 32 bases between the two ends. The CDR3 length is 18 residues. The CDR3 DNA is TGTGCCTTTCACAGGTCGAATCGAGTCGGCGATTTCAGGGATACGCAGTATTTT. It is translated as CAFHRSNRVGDFRDTQYF.